The clone carrying this T cell receptor beta chain was seen ten or more times. Its antigen is not known. This sample was taken from a study of T-cell memory formation after mild COVID-19. Study-wide findings and caveats: The study detected some responding clones in pre-infection memory, suggesting cross-reactive memory joined. Second-wave clones with a day 37 peak had unconfirmed SARS-CoV-2 specificity.

TCR alpha and TCR beta cDNA libraries carrying sample barcodes and UMIs came from 5'RACE with constant-segment primers. TCRdb re-analysed the 5' RACE reads in MiXCR, keeping a single row per CDR3 protein. The sample lists roughly 250,000 distinct CDR3 sequences, 16% occurring once. Trimming took off 3 bases at V and 8 bases at J, with 10 bases between the two ends. The CDR3 has 12 amino acids. This TCR derives from a young man who had mild COVID-19 (a few samples of this study predate the infection). Cell type and time point are not known. Sample: PBMCs or a T cell subset sorted from them (not recorded which). V usage is TRBV12-3 or TRBV12-4 and J usage is TRBJ1-2, with D possibly matching TRBD1 (6 bases). The CDR3 protein is CASSFGQFGYTF. DNA for the CDR3: TGTGCCAGCAGTTTCGGACAGTTCGGCTACACCTTC.